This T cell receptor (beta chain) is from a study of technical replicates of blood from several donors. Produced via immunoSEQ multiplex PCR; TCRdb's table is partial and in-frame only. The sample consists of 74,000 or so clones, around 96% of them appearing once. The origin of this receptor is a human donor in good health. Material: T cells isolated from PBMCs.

The CDR3 region has the DNA TGTGCCAGCAGTGAAGCGTTCGCAGATACGCAGTATTTT. Translating it yields CASSEAFADTQYF. The gene calls are TRBV2 and TRBJ2-3; D remains unclear. V shed 0 bases and J shed 4 bases, with 5 bases lying between them. The length of the CDR3 is 13 residues. Germline V CDR1 and CDR2: SNHLY, FYNNEI.